This passage covers 32 T cell receptor beta chains from one sample sequenced in a study of OX40 agonist ivuxolimab in advanced cancers. Produced via immunoSEQ multiplex PCR; TCRdb's table is partial and in-frame only. The sample includes tens of thousands of clones, 90% seen only once; the top ten take 0.33%. The material sequenced was CD4+ or CD8+ T cells sorted from blood, taken in a trial of the OX40 agonist ivuxolimab. The receptors were gathered from an adult with an advanced solid tumor such as melanoma, head and neck, liver or kidney cancer.

This chain connects TRBV7-2 to TRBJ2-3; either TRBD1 or TRBD2 may supply D (6 bases each). Germline V CDR1 and CDR2: SGHTA, FQGNSA. The CDR3 is 15 amino acids. Trimming pared 0 bases from V and 10 bases from J, leaving 17 bases between. DNA of the CDR3: TGTGCCAGCAGCTTAGCCCCCGGGGGCTGGGATGCGCAGTATTTT. It is translated as CASSLAPGGWDAQYF.

CDR3 in amino acids: CASSAGVTDTQYF. CDR3 sequence (DNA): TGTGCCAGTAGTGCGGGGGTCACAGATACGCAGTATTTT. The J gene is TRBJ2-3, the V gene TRBV19; 7 nucleotides match TRBD2. From germline, CDR1 is LNHDA and CDR2 SQIVND (reference sequence). Germline trimming cut 5 bases from V and 2 bases from J; bases unmatched to any gene: 1. The CDR3 spans 13 residues.

CDR3 nucleotide sequence: TGTGCCAGCTCACAAACAGGGTCAACCGAGCAGTACGTC. Translated, it gives CASSQTGSTEQYV. The V call is TRBV18, the J call TRBJ2-7, with D possibly matching TRBD1 (6 bases). Trimming left V 4 bases short and J 6 bases short, with 13 bases between. In germline, CDR1 is KGHSH, CDR2 LQKENI. The CDR3 contains 13 residues.

The J gene is TRBJ2-1, the V gene TRBV6-5; 10 bases are a match to TRBD2. The germline gives CDR1 MNHEY, CDR2 SVGAGI. V shed 0 bases, J shed 7 bases, and the junction held 6 bases outside the gene matches. This CDR3 contains 16 residues. CDR3 in amino acids: CASSYSSSGGINEQFF. The CDR3 bases are TGTGCCAGCAGTTACTCGAGTAGCGGGGGGATTAATGAGCAGTTCTTC.

V usage is TRBV18 and J usage is TRBJ1-4; maybe TRBD1 (5 bases). The V and J ends lost 6 bases and 4 bases respectively, with 18 bases between them. Per germline, CDR1 KGHSH and CDR2 LQKENI. The CDR3 is made up of 16 amino acids. CDR3 nucleotides: TGTGCCAGCTCCCCCCGGGACTCCTTAGATAATGAAAAACTGTTTTTT. Protein sequence: CASSPRDSLDNEKLFF. The whole variable domain, filled in from reference TRBV18 and TRBJ1-4, reads NAGVMQNPRHLVRRRGQEARLRCSPMKGHSHVYWYRQLPEEGLKFMVYLQKENIIDESGMPKERFSAEFPKEGPSILRIQQVVRGDSAAYFCASSPRDSLDNEKLFFGSGTQLSVL.

V and J are TRBV2 and TRBJ1-6; D possibly corresponds to TRBD1 (6 bases). V lost 2 bases, J lost 0 bases, and 8 bases lay in between. This CDR3 region has 16 residues. Germline lookup yields CDR1 SNHLY and CDR2 FYNNEI. In DNA, the CDR3 is TGTGCCAGCAGTGAACAGGGGAGCTCCTATAATTCACCCCTCCACTTT. This encodes CASSEQGSSYNSPLHF.

The gene calls are TRBV7-2 and TRBJ1-4; no firm D call. The CDR3 has 14 amino acids. Germline-derived CDR1 and CDR2 are SGHTA and FQGNSA. The V gene lost 1 base and the J gene lost 7 bases, with 10 bases spanning the gap. CDR3 loop: CASSLVGGSEKLFF. The DNA of the CDR3 is TGTGCCAGCAGCTTAGTAGGAGGGAGTGAAAAACTGTTTTTT.

The chain has TRBV7-9 and TRBJ1-2, with D uncertain. Trimming pared 8 bases from V and 7 bases from J, leaving 23 bases between. This CDR3 is 15 amino acids long. The germline V gene encodes CDR1 SEHNR and CDR2 FQNEAQ (reference sequence). CDR3 in DNA: TGTGCCAGCGACTTCGAAGCTGGCTCTCGCGGTGGCTACACCTTC. It yields the protein CASDFEAGSRGGYTF.

This clone occurred a few times. The CDR3 DNA reads as TGTGCCAGCAGTGCCCAGGGTTCCGGGGAGCTGTTTTTT. Amino acid sequence: CASSAQGSGELFF. This sequence joins TRBV6-5 and TRBJ2-2; tentatively, D is TRBD1 (5 bases). Germline V gene lookup returns CDR1 MNHEY and CDR2 SVGAGI. V was cut by 5 bases and J by 6 bases, with 10 bases left in between. This CDR3 has 13 residues.

The chain has TRBV2 and TRBJ1-3, with 7 bases aligning to TRBD1. The germline V gene has CDR1 SNHLY and CDR2 FYNNEI. V shed 11 bases, J shed 0 bases, and the junction held 7 bases outside the gene matches. The CDR3 runs to 14 residues. The CDR3 spells CAGSQGSSGNTIYF. The CDR3 DNA reads TGTGCCGGGTCACAGGGGAGCTCTGGAAACACCATATATTTT.

The V call is TRBV2, the J call TRBJ1-1; tentatively, D is TRBD1 (5 bases). This CDR3 spans 14 amino acids. Germline CDR1 and CDR2: SNHLY and FYNNEI. This chain's CDR3 is CVANQGPMNTEAFF. CDR3 bases: TGTGTCGCGAACCAGGGACCGATGAACACTGAAGCTTTCTTT.

This chain joins TRBV7-9 and TRBJ2-3, with D hard to call. Looked up from germline, CDR1 is SEHNR and CDR2 is FQNEAQ (reference sequence). Trimming shortened V by 2 bases and J by 1 base, and 10 bases separated the two germline ends. The CDR3 loop spans 15 amino acids. The CDR3 loop is CASSLTALRTDTQYF. CDR3 DNA: TGTGCCAGCAGCTTAACGGCTTTACGCACAGATACGCAGTATTTT.

The V gene is TRBV13, the J gene TRBJ1-5, with D perhaps matching TRBD1 (5 bases). Germline loops: CDR1 PRHDT, CDR2 FYEKMQ (reference sequence). The length of the CDR3 is 14 residues. Trimming removed 5 bases at V and 7 bases at J, with 15 bases between. This CDR3 is CASSRGSPRQPQHF. Here the CDR3 DNA reads TGTGCCAGCAGCCGGGGCTCTCCGCGGCAGCCCCAGCATTTT.

V gene TRBV6-1 combines with J gene TRBJ1-1; D is unresolved. Germline assignment: CDR1 MNHNS and CDR2 SASEGT. The CDR3 length is 18 residues. Trimming cost V 0 bases and J 1 base, with 18 bases left between them. The CDR3 DNA is TGTGCCAGCAGTGAAGCGAGTAGAGGGATACAAAAGAACACTGAAGCTTTCTTT. This translates into CASSEASRGIQKNTEAFF.

In the case of this clone: The junction does not match germline at one end; this may be a read error. The genes are TRBV5-6 and TRBJ2-3; D may match TRBD1 or TRBD2 (6 bases each). The CDR3 has 13 amino acids. The germline V gene has CDR1 SGHDT and CDR2 YYEEEE. The CDR3 region has the DNA TGTGCCAACAGCCCCGGGGGCGCAGATACGCAGTATTTT. Translation: CANSPGGADTQYF.

This sequence joins TRBV7-8 and TRBJ2-1; 9 bases agree with TRBD2. Per the germline V gene, CDR1 is SGHVS and CDR2 is FQNEAQ. The CDR3 sequence is 18 residues long. V lost 4 bases to trimming and J lost 0 bases; unmatched junction nucleotides: 10. CDR3 nucleotides: TGTGCCAGCAGCTCAAGCGGGGGGTCATTCAGCTCCTACAATGAGCAGTTCTTC. It codes for CASSSSGGSFSSYNEQFF. The full variable domain, completed using reference TRBV7-8 and TRBJ2-1, is GAGVSQSPRYKVAKRGQDVALRCDPISGHVSLFWYQQALGQGPEFLTYFQNEAQLDKSGLPSDRFFAERPEGSVSTLKIQRTQQEDSAVYLCASSSSGGSFSSYNEQFFGPGTRLTVL.

V gene TRBV28 combines with J gene TRBJ1-6; D unresolved. Trimming removed 7 bases from V and 10 bases from J, with 17 bases in between. Germline values: CDR1 MDHEN, CDR2 SYDVKM. The CDR3 extends over 14 amino acids. The CDR3 nucleotides are TGTGCCAGCAACCCCGCAACGCGGGTATCACCCCTCCACTTT. This gives the protein CASNPATRVSPLHF.

The genes are TRBV6-6 and TRBJ2-5; D remains ambiguous. This CDR3 comprises 15 residues. Germline lookup yields CDR1 MNHNY and CDR2 SVGAGI (reference sequence). The V gene lost 0 bases and the J gene lost 3 bases, with 11 bases spanning the gap. CDR3: CASSYSHLQKETQYF. For the CDR3, the DNA is TGTGCCAGCAGTTACTCGCATTTACAGAAAGAGACCCAGTACTTC.

The genes are TRBV7-9 and TRBJ1-6; possibly TRBD1 for D (5 bases). Germline assignment: CDR1 SEHNR and CDR2 FQNEAQ (reference sequence). The ends were cut back, 4 bases at V and 6 bases at J, with 13 bases in the middle. This CDR3 contains 15 residues. The CDR3 DNA follows: TGTGCCAGCAGCTCCGGGGGATGGGGTAATTCACCCCTCCACTTT. It specifies CASSSGGWGNSPLHF.

The chain has TRBV5-1 and TRBJ1-3, with D unresolved. V lost 0 bases to trimming and J lost 3 bases, with 7 bases between them. Germline CDR1 reads SGHRS; CDR2 reads YFSETQ. There are 14 residues in the CDR3. CDR3 DNA: TGCGCCAGCAGCTTGGAGGGAGGTGGAAACACCATATATTTT. Protein sequence: CASSLEGGGNTIYF. The whole variable domain, remainder taken from reference TRBV5-1 and TRBJ1-3, is KAGVTQTPRYLIKTRGQQVTLSCSPISGHRSVSWYQQTPGQGLQFLFEYFSETQRNKGNFPGRFSGRQFSNSRSEMNVSTLELGDSALYLCASSLEGGGNTIYFGEGSWLTVV.

This clone was found a few times. The chain couples TRBV6-5 to TRBJ2-5, with 8 bases identical to TRBD1. Looked up from germline, CDR1 is MNHEY and CDR2 is SVGAGI. Losses at the gene ends were 4 bases for V and 2 bases for J; bases not matched to a gene: 0. The CDR3 has 13 amino acids. The CDR3 DNA sequence: TGTGCCAGCAGTTGGGACAGGCAAGAGACCCAGTACTTC. Translated: CASSWDRQETQYF.

This chain uses TRBV28 with TRBJ1-2; 8 bases map to TRBD1. Germline-derived CDR1 and CDR2 are MDHEN and SYDVKM. J was trimmed by 4 bases and V by 8 bases; bases with no gene match: 12. The CDR3 sequence is 15 residues long. The CDR3 DNA is TGTGCCAGCGCGACAGGGGCAGTAGTGGCCTATGGCTACACCTTC. It translates to CASATGAVVAYGYTF.

This clone was counted only a few times. The DNA of the CDR3 is TGTGCCAGCAGCTTAGACCTGCGAGGGAACACTGAAGCTTTCTTT. Its translation is CASSLDLRGNTEAFF. V gene TRBV13 combines with J gene TRBJ1-1, with D unclear. The CDR3 is made up of 15 amino acids. Trimming took off 1 base at V and 1 base at J, with 10 bases between the two ends. Germline CDR1 is PRHDT and CDR2 is FYEKMQ (reference sequence).

The rearrangement links TRBV5-1 to TRBJ2-2; D is undetermined. The length of the CDR3 is 15 residues. CDR1 and CDR2 from the germline V gene are SGHRS and YFSETQ. V was shortened by 5 bases and J by 0 bases, with 11 bases between the two germline ends. CDR3 loop: CASSPPETNTGELFF. The DNA for the CDR3 is TGCGCCAGCAGTCCCCCAGAGACGAACACCGGGGAGCTGTTTTTT.

J is TRBJ1-6 and V is TRBV18, with no clear D. CDR1 and CDR2 (germline): KGHSH, LQKENI. The CDR3 is 14 residues long. Trimming removed 2 bases from V and 7 bases from J, with 9 bases in between. The chain's CDR3 is CASSPLDENSPLHF. The DNA of the CDR3 is TGTGCCAGCTCACCATTGGACGAGAATTCACCCCTCCACTTT. Variable domain in full (rest from reference TRBV18 and TRBJ1-6): NAGVMQNPRHLVRRRGQEARLRCSPMKGHSHVYWYRQLPEEGLKFMVYLQKENIIDESGMPKERFSAEFPKEGPSILRIQQVVRGDSAAYFCASSPLDENSPLHFGNGTRLTVT.

The chain combines TRBV10-3 with TRBJ1-6; the match to TRBD1 covers 9 bases. CDR1 is ENHRY, CDR2 SYGVKD, per germline. The CDR3 contains 13 residues. With 10 bases clipped from V and 7 bases from J, the junction kept 5 bases outside the gene matches. This CDR3 is CATWDRENSPLHF. CDR3 DNA: TGTGCCACCTGGGACAGGGAAAATTCACCCCTCCACTTT.

V gene TRBV7-2 combines with J gene TRBJ2-3; 9 nucleotides agree with TRBD2. After removal of 3 bases from V and 9 bases from J, the junction contained 10 bases not matched to a gene. Germline V gene data show CDR1 as SGHTA and CDR2 as FQGNSA. The CDR3 has 15 amino acids. The CDR3 region is CASSFSGTSLGTQYF. The CDR3 DNA sequence: TGTGCCAGCAGCTTTTCCGGGACTAGCTTAGGGACGCAGTATTTT.

Points on this clone: The sample holds other DNA sequences that translate to the same CDR3. This sequence joins TRBV27 and TRBJ1-3; tentatively, D is TRBD1 (6 bases). There are 15 residues in the CDR3. The ends were cut back, 3 bases at V and 4 bases at J, with 13 bases in the middle. Germline loops: CDR1 MNHEY, CDR2 SMNVEV (reference sequence). CDR3 DNA sequence: TGTGCCAGCAGTTTCCGGGGGGGGGCAGGAAACACCATATATTTT. Translating gives CASSFRGGAGNTIYF.

The CDR3 coding sequence is TGTGCCAGCGGCCGTTACAATGAGCAGTTCTTC. It encodes CASGRYNEQFF. This chain connects TRBV6-1 to TRBJ2-1; D remains unclear. V was cut by 8 bases and J by 4 bases, with 6 bases left in between. Per germline, CDR1 MNHNS and CDR2 SASEGT. CDR3 length: 11 amino acids.

The chain carries TRBV6-5 and TRBJ1-2; the D is unclear. CDR1 is MNHEY, CDR2 SVGAGI, per germline. V was shortened by 0 bases and J by 4 bases, with 9 bases between the two germline ends. The CDR3 sequence is 14 residues long. The CDR3: CASSYSGSGYGYTF. CDR3 coding DNA: TGTGCCAGCAGTTACTCGGGGAGTGGCTATGGCTACACCTTC.

J is TRBJ2-5 and V is TRBV5-1; D gene unclear. The germline gives CDR1 SGHRS, CDR2 YFSETQ. V lost 5 bases and J 4 bases, leaving 12 bases between the germline ends. The CDR3 length is 13 residues. The CDR3 loop reads CASRDGLRETQYF. In DNA form, the CDR3 reads TGCGCCAGCAGGGATGGCTTACGAGAGACCCAGTACTTC.

This clone came up once. The V gene is TRBV2, the J gene TRBJ2-5; D remains unclear. The CDR3 is 11 amino acids. Trimming pared 8 bases from V and 7 bases from J, leaving 11 bases between. From germline, CDR1 is SNHLY and CDR2 FYNNEI. The CDR3 DNA follows: TGTGCCAGCCGAGTCTCAGTGACCCAGTACTTC. It specifies CASRVSVTQYF.